The rows below give T cell receptor beta chains drawn from one sample of a study of T-cell memory formation after mild COVID-19. TCRdb re-derived calls from the 5' RACE reads in MiXCR, one entry per CDR3 protein. Found here are hundreds of thousands of distinct CDR3 sequences, roughly 22% of them singletons; the top ten hold around 12%. What was sequenced was PBMCs or a T cell subset sorted from them (not recorded which). Receptor source: an adult woman who had mild COVID-19 (a few samples of this study predate the infection). Cell type and time point are not known. The CDR3 runs from the conserved cysteine through the conserved F or W. A D gene is named only where the DNA matches it firmly. Size values are once, few and many counts, or a class for expanded clones, and some rows have none.

abundance: few
v_gene: TRBV5-6
j_gene: TRBJ2-5
d_gene: -
CDR3aa: CASSFRGSVKVETQYF
CDR3nt: TGTGCCAGCAGCTTTCGGGGGTCAGTAAAGGTAGAGACCCAGTACTTC

abundance: few
v_gene: TRBV7-6
j_gene: TRBJ2-7
d_gene: TRBD2
CDR3aa: CASSEYPSGRRTYEQYF
CDR3nt: TGTGCCAGCAGCGAATACCCTAGCGGGAGGAGGACCTACGAGCAGTACTTC

abundance: -
v_gene: TRBV12-3/TRBV12-4
j_gene: TRBJ2-3
d_gene: -
CDR3aa: CASSLGGRGGKDTQYF
CDR3nt: TGTGCCAGCAGTTTAGGTGGTCGTGGAGGGAAAGATACGCAGTATTTT

abundance: few
v_gene: TRBV29-1
j_gene: TRBJ2-1
d_gene: TRBD2
CDR3aa: CSAERGGSYNEQFF
CDR3nt: TGCAGCGCCGAGCGGGGGGGCTCCTACAATGAGCAGTTCTTC

abundance: -
v_gene: TRBV9
j_gene: TRBJ2-1
d_gene: -
CDR3aa: CASSHPGPEQFF
CDR3nt: TGTGCCAGCAGTCATCCGGGGCCTGAGCAGTTCTTC

abundance: -
v_gene: TRBV6-6
j_gene: TRBJ2-3
d_gene: TRBD2
CDR3aa: CASSFLQTGGPVDTQYF
CDR3nt: TGTGCCAGCAGTTTCTTACAAACGGGGGGGCCCGTAGATACGCAGTATTTT

abundance: few
v_gene: TRBV6-1
j_gene: TRBJ2-2
d_gene: TRBD1
CDR3aa: CATHDRGRVNTGELFF
CDR3nt: TGTGCCACCCACGACAGGGGGCGGGTAAACACCGGGGAGCTGTTTTTT

abundance: few
v_gene: TRBV2
j_gene: TRBJ2-3
d_gene: -
CDR3aa: CASRGGYPDTQYF
CDR3nt: TGTGCCAGCAGAGGGGGATATCCAGATACGCAGTATTTT

abundance: -
v_gene: TRBV12-3/TRBV12-4
j_gene: TRBJ1-4
d_gene: -
CDR3aa: CASRGEKLFF
CDR3nt: TGTGCCAGCAGGGGAGAAAAACTGTTTTTT

abundance: -
v_gene: TRBV6-1
j_gene: TRBJ2-3
d_gene: TRBD2
CDR3aa: CASSARGLASRDTQYF
CDR3nt: TGTGCCAGCAGTGCCCGGGGACTAGCATCCCGGGATACGCAGTATTTT

abundance: -
v_gene: TRBV6-1
j_gene: TRBJ2-1
d_gene: TRBD1
CDR3aa: CASIVGTGSYNEQFF
CDR3nt: TGTGCCAGCATTGTGGGGACAGGGTCCTACAATGAGCAGTTCTTC

abundance: -
v_gene: TRBV5-1
j_gene: TRBJ1-2
d_gene: TRBD1
CDR3aa: CASSPRQGTDGYTF
CDR3nt: TGCGCCAGCAGCCCGAGACAGGGGACGGATGGCTACACCTTC

abundance: few
v_gene: TRBV20-1
j_gene: TRBJ2-1
d_gene: -
CDR3aa: CSARDVAASYNEQFF
CDR3nt: TGCAGTGCTAGAGACGTAGCGGCCTCCTACAATGAGCAGTTCTTC

abundance: -
v_gene: TRBV20-1
j_gene: TRBJ2-3
d_gene: TRBD2
CDR3aa: CSASPLAVASTDTQYF
CDR3nt: TGCAGTGCTAGTCCCCTAGCGGTTGCTAGCACAGATACGCAGTATTTT

abundance: few
v_gene: TRBV14
j_gene: TRBJ2-2
d_gene: TRBD2
CDR3aa: CASSQVGRRTGELFF
CDR3nt: TGTGCCAGCAGCCAAGTCGGGAGGAGGACCGGGGAGCTGTTTTTT

abundance: -
v_gene: TRBV12-3/TRBV12-4
j_gene: TRBJ1-1
d_gene: -
CDR3aa: CASSLMGGQLNTEAFF
CDR3nt: TGTGCCAGCAGTTTAATGGGAGGACAGTTGAACACTGAAGCTTTCTTT

abundance: -
v_gene: TRBV4-3
j_gene: TRBJ1-2
d_gene: -
CDR3aa: CASSQDSPNHYGYTF
CDR3nt: TGCGCCAGCAGCCAAGATAGCCCGAACCACTATGGCTACACCTTC

abundance: -
v_gene: TRBV14
j_gene: TRBJ1-1
d_gene: TRBD1
CDR3aa: CASSQRSGTGPSSTEAFF
CDR3nt: TGTGCCAGCAGCCAACGTTCCGGGACAGGGCCCTCGAGCACTGAAGCTTTCTTT

abundance: few
v_gene: TRBV12-3/TRBV12-4
j_gene: TRBJ1-2
d_gene: -
CDR3aa: CASSLSTGRRYGYTF
CDR3nt: TGTGCCAGCAGTTTGTCCACCGGGCGCCGATATGGCTACACCTTC

abundance: -
v_gene: TRBV29-1
j_gene: TRBJ1-1
d_gene: -
CDR3aa: CSVHRRLNTEAFF
CDR3nt: TGCAGCGTCCACAGGCGACTGAACACTGAAGCTTTCTTT

abundance: -
v_gene: TRBV5-1
j_gene: TRBJ1-2
d_gene: -
CDR3aa: CASSASGINYGYTF
CDR3nt: TGCGCCAGCAGCGCCTCAGGGATCAACTATGGCTACACCTTC

abundance: many
v_gene: TRBV23-1
j_gene: TRBJ1-5
d_gene: TRBD1
CDR3aa: CASSPPGQGVYSNQPQHF
CDR3nt: TGCGCCAGCAGTCCACCCGGACAGGGGGTTTATAGCAATCAGCCCCAGCATTTT

abundance: -
v_gene: TRBV9
j_gene: TRBJ2-5
d_gene: TRBD1
CDR3aa: CASSAQGAGETQYF
CDR3nt: TGTGCCAGCAGCGCCCAGGGGGCAGGTGAGACCCAGTACTTC

abundance: -
v_gene: TRBV3-1
j_gene: TRBJ1-5
d_gene: -
CDR3aa: CASSQAGLGNQPQHF
CDR3nt: TGTGCCAGCAGCCAAGCGGGTTTGGGCAATCAGCCCCAGCATTTT

abundance: once
v_gene: TRBV5-1
j_gene: TRBJ1-1
d_gene: -
CDR3aa: CASRNGNTEAFF
CDR3nt: TGCGCCAGCAGAAACGGGAACACTGAAGCTTTCTTT

abundance: -
v_gene: TRBV6-5
j_gene: TRBJ2-1
d_gene: TRBD2
CDR3aa: CASSYPVGLAGTREQFF
CDR3nt: TGTGCCAGCAGTTACCCTGTGGGACTAGCAGGGACAAGGGAGCAGTTCTTC

abundance: few
v_gene: TRBV4-1
j_gene: TRBJ2-7
d_gene: -
CDR3aa: CASSQESNRGGYEQYF
CDR3nt: TGCGCCAGCAGCCAAGAGTCCAACAGGGGGGGATACGAGCAGTACTTC

abundance: -
v_gene: TRBV7-2
j_gene: TRBJ2-5
d_gene: -
CDR3aa: CASSLGGYETQYF
CDR3nt: TGTGCCAGCAGCTTAGGAGGGTACGAGACCCAGTACTTC

abundance: few
v_gene: TRBV18
j_gene: TRBJ2-4
d_gene: -
CDR3aa: CASSPPMGSGAKNIQYF
CDR3nt: TGTGCCAGCTCACCACCGATGGGGAGTGGAGCCAAAAACATTCAGTACTTC

abundance: -
v_gene: TRBV6-5
j_gene: TRBJ1-3
d_gene: -
CDR3aa: CASSYLGYGGNTIYF
CDR3nt: TGTGCCAGCAGTTACCTAGGTTATGGGGGAAACACCATATATTTT

abundance: many
v_gene: TRBV7-2
j_gene: TRBJ2-7
d_gene: TRBD2
CDR3aa: CASSLVPSGGGYEQYF
CDR3nt: TGTGCCAGCAGCTTAGTCCCCAGCGGGGGGGGCTACGAGCAGTACTTC

abundance: -
v_gene: TRBV7-2
j_gene: TRBJ2-7
d_gene: TRBD2
CDR3aa: CASSSDGLAGGSLLVEQYF
CDR3nt: TGTGCCAGCAGCTCGGATGGACTAGCGGGAGGCTCACTCTTAGTCGAGCAGTACTTC

abundance: -
v_gene: TRBV3-1
j_gene: TRBJ2-3
d_gene: -
CDR3aa: CASSQGMVSDTQYF
CDR3nt: TGTGCCAGCAGCCAAGGGATGGTTTCGGATACGCAGTATTTT

abundance: -
v_gene: TRBV5-1
j_gene: TRBJ2-7
d_gene: -
CDR3aa: CASSSRGAPYEQYF
CDR3nt: TGCGCCAGCAGCTCCCGGGGGGCCCCCTACGAGCAGTACTTC

abundance: -
v_gene: TRBV29-1
j_gene: TRBJ2-7
d_gene: TRBD2
CDR3aa: CSVDGAGGPSSYEQYF
CDR3nt: TGCAGCGTTGACGGAGCGGGAGGCCCAAGCTCCTACGAGCAGTACTTC

abundance: -
v_gene: TRBV5-1
j_gene: TRBJ2-1
d_gene: -
CDR3aa: CASSLDRYGEQFF
CDR3nt: TGCGCCAGCAGCTTGGACAGGTACGGGGAGCAGTTCTTC

abundance: -
v_gene: TRBV24-1
j_gene: TRBJ2-4
d_gene: TRBD1
CDR3aa: CATSAADRTHKNIQYF
CDR3nt: TGTGCCACCAGTGCCGCGGACAGGACCCACAAAAACATTCAGTACTTC

abundance: -
v_gene: TRBV7-2
j_gene: TRBJ2-1
d_gene: -
CDR3aa: CASSLAHTVSYNEQFF
CDR3nt: TGTGCCAGCAGCTTAGCACACACCGTCTCTTACAATGAGCAGTTCTTC

abundance: few
v_gene: TRBV12-3/TRBV12-4
j_gene: TRBJ1-2
d_gene: -
CDR3aa: CATTPGVIGYGYTF
CDR3nt: TGTGCCACCACGCCAGGGGTTATCGGCTATGGCTACACCTTC

abundance: once
v_gene: TRBV3-1
j_gene: TRBJ1-1
d_gene: TRBD1
CDR3aa: CASSPWTGPDTEAFF
CDR3nt: TGTGCCAGCAGCCCGTGGACAGGGCCGGACACTGAAGCTTTCTTT

abundance: few
v_gene: TRBV7-6
j_gene: TRBJ2-1
d_gene: -
CDR3aa: CASSLEVFGSYNEQFF
CDR3nt: TGTGCCAGCAGCTTAGAGGTGTTTGGGTCCTACAATGAGCAGTTCTTC